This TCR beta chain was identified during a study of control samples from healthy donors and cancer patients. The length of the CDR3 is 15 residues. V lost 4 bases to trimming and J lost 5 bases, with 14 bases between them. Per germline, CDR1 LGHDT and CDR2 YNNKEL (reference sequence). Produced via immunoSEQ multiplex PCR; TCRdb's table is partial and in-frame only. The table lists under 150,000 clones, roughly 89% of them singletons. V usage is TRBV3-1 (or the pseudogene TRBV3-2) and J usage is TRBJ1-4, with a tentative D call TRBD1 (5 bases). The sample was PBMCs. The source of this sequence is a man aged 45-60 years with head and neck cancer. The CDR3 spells CASSPRGRINEKLFF. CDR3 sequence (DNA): TGTGCCAGCAGCCCCCGGGGACGGATAAATGAAAAACTGTTTTTT.